These 11 T cell receptor beta chains share one sample of origin, sequenced in a study of T-cell memory formation after mild COVID-19. Using its own MiXCR run on the 5' RACE reads, TCRdb lists one record per CDR3 protein. The sample records roughly 300,000 distinct CDR3 sequences, 7% to 10% being singletons. Sequencing used PBMCs or a T cell subset sorted from them (not recorded which). The origin of the receptors is a man between 18 and 29 years old who had mild COVID-19 (a few samples of this study predate the infection). Cell type and time point are not known.

This clonotype was observed many times. J is TRBJ2-1 and V is TRBV12-3 or TRBV12-4, with D perhaps assigned TRBD1 or TRBD2 (5 bases each). There are 14 residues in the CDR3. The V and J ends lost 5 bases and 9 bases respectively, with 17 bases between them. The CDR3 DNA sequence: TGTGCCAGCAGTCTCTCCGGGGCATTCACTGAGCAGTTCTTC. Translating gives CASSLSGAFTEQFF.

The chain has TRBV28 and TRBJ2-1; TRBD2 might be the D (6 bases). CDR1 and CDR2 from the germline V gene are MDHEN and SYDVKM. Between the trimmed V and J ends, which lost 2 bases and 4 bases, there was a span of 12 bases. This CDR3 region has 15 residues. CDR3 bases: TGTGCCAGCAGTTTAACGGGGGATACTTACAATGAGCAGTTCTTC. It codes for CASSLTGDTYNEQFF.

This chain connects TRBV6-5 to TRBJ1-2; 8 bases align to TRBD1. The germline gives CDR1 MNHEY, CDR2 SVGAGI. This CDR3 contains 11 residues. V gave up 8 bases and J gave up 6 bases; unmatched junction bases: 2. Here the CDR3 DNA reads TGTGCCAGCGGACAGGGTCATGGCTACACCTTC. The encoded protein is CASGQGHGYTF.

CDR3 nucleotides: TGTGCCAGCAGCGCAGGGACAGGAGCTAACTATGGCTACACCTTC. Protein: CASSAGTGANYGYTF. The rearrangement joins TRBV7-9 to TRBJ1-2; the match to TRBD1 covers 8 bases. The germline CDR1 and CDR2 sequences are SEHNR and FQNEAQ (reference sequence). This CDR3 has 15 residues. The V segment lost 5 bases and the J segment 0 bases; nucleotides outside the gene matches: 5.

The CDR3: CASITYTREAFF. The CDR3 region has the DNA TGTGCCAGCATAACTTACACGCGGGAAGCTTTCTTT. The chain has TRBV6-1 and TRBJ1-1; no firm D call. V was pared by 7 bases and J by 8 bases, with 14 bases between. The CDR3 length is 12 residues. CDR1 MNHNS and CDR2 SASEGT come from the germline V gene.

V and J are TRBV7-9 and TRBJ2-7; D might be TRBD1 (6 bases). The germline gives CDR1 SEHNR, CDR2 FQNEAQ (reference sequence). V was pared by 1 base and J by 0 bases, with 16 bases between. The CDR3 is 17 residues long. The CDR3 DNA follows: TGTGCCAGCAGCTTAGATCAGGGGATCCCCCACTCCTACGAGCAGTACGTC. It encodes CASSLDQGIPHSYEQYV.

This clonotype was recorded a few times. CDR3 sequence reads: CASSQGVGTGELFF. CDR3 bases: TGTGCCAGCAGCCAAGGCGTAGGCACCGGGGAGCTGTTTTTT. V is TRBV3-1 and J is TRBJ2-2; D call uncertain. This CDR3 contains 14 residues. The V and J ends lost 1 base and 4 bases respectively, with 7 bases between them. Germline CDR1 is LGHDT and CDR2 is YNNKEL (reference sequence). The whole variable domain, remainder taken from reference TRBV3-1 and TRBJ2-2, is DTAVSQTPKYLVTQMGNDKSIKCEQNLGHDTMYWYKQDSKKFLKIMFSYNNKELIINETVPNRFSPKSPDKAHLNLHINSLELGDSAVYFCASSQGVGTGELFFGEGSRLTVL.

This clonotype was counted at least ten times. The chain links TRBV5-1 to TRBJ1-5; a possible D gene is TRBD1 (6 bases). Trimming shortened V by 1 base and J by 3 bases, and 14 bases separated the two germline ends. The CDR3 is 16 amino acids. Germline loops: CDR1 SGHRS, CDR2 YFSETQ. CDR3 DNA: TGCGCCAGCAGCTTGTCGGCAGGGGCCGTCAATCAGCCCCAGCATTTT. Translating gives CASSLSAGAVNQPQHF.

The table lists this clonotype with a few counts. The CDR3 bases are TGTGCCAGCAGCCAAGGGCACGAGCAGTACTTC. It encodes CASSQGHEQYF. This sequence joins TRBV3-1 and TRBJ2-7, with unresolved D. Per germline, CDR1 LGHDT and CDR2 YNNKEL (reference sequence). The germline V and J ends were trimmed by 1 base and 5 bases, with 3 bases remaining between them. The length of the CDR3 is 11 residues.

The chain couples TRBV20-1 to TRBJ2-1; D is ambiguous. Germline lookup yields CDR1 DFQATT and CDR2 SNEGSKA (reference sequence). The CDR3 has 14 amino acids. Trimming took 3 bases from V and 6 from J, leaving 15 bases between them. The CDR3 DNA follows: TGCAGTGCTAGGTTGCATCTATCGGTCAATGAGCAGTTCTTC. Its protein product is CSARLHLSVNEQFF.

This sequence joins TRBV19 and TRBJ2-2; either TRBD1 or TRBD2 may fit D (5 bases each). This CDR3 spans 13 amino acids. Germline V gene lookup returns CDR1 LNHDA and CDR2 SQIVND (reference sequence). V was trimmed by 10 bases and J by 1 base, leaving 10 bases between them. As DNA, the CDR3 is TGTGCCATTCAGGGACGGAACACCGGGGAGCTGTTTTTT. This codes for CAIQGRNTGELFF.